The 24 T cell receptor beta chains presented below share a single source sample, sequenced in a study of T cells in tuberculosis. Data came from immunoSEQ multiplex PCR; TCRdb stores just in-frame clones and leaves some out. The sample has tens of thousands of clones, roughly 92% seen once. The sample taken for sequencing was PBMCs. Source of these receptors: a donor aged 10-29 years with latent tuberculosis or without tuberculosis infection.

The sample holds a few counts of this clone. This rearrangement joins TRBV6-5 to TRBJ1-5, with a tentative D call TRBD1 (6 bases). Germline assignment: CDR1 MNHEY and CDR2 SVGAGI. V dropped 5 bases and J dropped 2 bases, with 13 bases sitting between them. The CDR3 length is 15 residues. As DNA, the CDR3 is TGTGCCAGCAGTACTACAGGGATGGGCAATCAGCCCCAGCATTTT. This gives the protein CASSTTGMGNQPQHF.

The chain employs TRBV7-9 and TRBJ2-3; possible D gene TRBD2, 5 bases. Looked up from germline, CDR1 is SEHNR and CDR2 is FQNEAQ (reference sequence). V gave up 8 bases and J gave up 1 base, with 16 bases separating them. CDR3 size: 15 residues. This chain's CDR3 is CASQNLAGGTDTQYF. CDR3 nucleotide sequence: TGTGCCAGCCAGAACCTAGCAGGCGGCACAGATACGCAGTATTTT.

This clone was counted only a few times. This sequence joins TRBV5-6 and TRBJ1-2, with TRBD1 matching over 7 bases. The J segment lost 2 bases and the V segment lost 0 bases, leaving 4 bases of the junction unmatched. The CDR3 length is 15 residues. Germline V CDR1 and CDR2: SGHDT, YYEEEE. The CDR3 protein is CASSLGQGANYGYTF. The CDR3 DNA is TGTGCCAGCAGCTTGGGACAGGGAGCAAACTATGGCTACACCTTC.

The chain recombines TRBV15 with TRBJ2-3; 13 bases are shared with TRBD2. The J segment lost 6 bases and the V segment lost 0 bases, leaving 6 bases of the junction unmatched. The CDR3 is 17 amino acids. CDR1 and CDR2 from the germline V gene are LNHNV and YYDKDF (reference sequence). The CDR3 loop is CATSRETSGGSRDTQYF. The CDR3 DNA reads TGTGCCACCAGCAGAGAGACTAGCGGGGGGTCTCGGGATACGCAGTATTTT.

The chain couples TRBV11-2 to TRBJ2-7, with a tentative D call TRBD2 (7 bases). The germline gives CDR1 SGHAT, CDR2 FQNNGV. The CDR3 covers 13 residues. V was cut by 5 bases and J by 3 bases, with 11 bases left in between. In DNA, the CDR3 is TGTGCCAGCAGCCAAAGGGGGGGCTACGAGCAGTACTTC. Translating it yields CASSQRGGYEQYF.

This clone was recorded once. The chain is built from TRBV11-2 and TRBJ2-7, with 10 nucleotides matching TRBD2. The CDR3 spans 16 residues. Per germline, CDR1 SGHAT and CDR2 FQNNGV. The V gene end was trimmed by 3 bases and the J gene end by 2 bases; junction bases not matched to a gene: 7. In DNA, the CDR3 is TGTGCCAGCAGCTTCGAGACTAGCGGGTTGACCTACGAGCAGTACTTC. Translated: CASSFETSGLTYEQYF.

The V and J genes are TRBV19 and TRBJ1-1; TRBD1 might be the D (6 bases). The CDR3 has 13 amino acids. Deletions cut 5 bases from V and 3 bases from J, with 10 bases between. The germline V gene encodes CDR1 LNHDA and CDR2 SQIVND (reference sequence). Here the CDR3 DNA reads TGTGCCAGTAGTTCCACAGGGTACACTGAAGCTTTCTTT. It yields the protein CASSSTGYTEAFF.

J is TRBJ2-7 and V is TRBV7-9, with 8 positions matching TRBD1. The CDR3 runs to 14 residues. V lost 5 bases to trimming and J lost 6 bases; unmatched junction nucleotides: 9. Per the germline V gene, CDR1 is SEHNR and CDR2 is FQNEAQ (reference sequence). The CDR3 DNA reads TGTGCCAGCAGCCGTCCCGGGACAGGTACCGAGCAGTACTTC. Protein: CASSRPGTGTEQYF.

The chain has TRBV30 and TRBJ1-1; 8 nucleotides match TRBD1. The germline CDR1 and CDR2 sequences are GTSNPN and SVGIG (reference sequence). The V and J ends lost 4 bases and 4 bases, in that order; junction bases with no gene match: 2. The CDR3 consists of 12 residues. CDR3 nucleotide sequence: TGTGCCTGGAACAGGGGGGTCACTGAAGCTTTCTTT. Residues: CAWNRGVTEAFF. Full variable domain (missing parts from reference TRBV30 and TRBJ1-1): SQTIHQWPATLVQPVGSPLSLECTVEGTSNPNLYWYRQAAGRGLQLLFYSVGIGQISSEVPQNLSASRPQDRQFILSSKKLLLSDSGFYLCAWNRGVTEAFFGQGTRLTVV.

The V gene is TRBV20-1, the J gene TRBJ2-1; 7 nucleotides align to TRBD1. Germline-derived CDR1 and CDR2 are DFQATT and SNEGSKA (reference sequence). The CDR3 is 10 amino acids. In DNA, the CDR3 is TGCAGCGCAGGGGGTAATGAGCAGTTCTTC. Translated: CSAGGNEQFF.

V is TRBV4-3 and J is TRBJ2-1; 8 positions agree with TRBD1. The length of the CDR3 is 13 residues. Germline V gene sequence: CDR1 LGHNA, CDR2 YSLEER. V trimming: 2 bases; J trimming: 10 bases; junction bases outside the gene matches: 4. The CDR3 loop is CASSQSGGSEQFF. The DNA for the CDR3 is TGCGCCAGCAGCCAATCAGGGGGCAGCGAGCAGTTCTTC.

This clone has just a few counts. The chain combines TRBV4-2 with TRBJ2-7; D uncertain. CDR1 is LGHNA and CDR2 is YNFKEQ in the germline V gene. This CDR3 has 16 residues. V lost 0 bases to trimming and J lost 2 bases, with 14 bases between them. The CDR3 sequence is CASSQDGQVSAYEQYF. The CDR3 DNA reads TGTGCCAGCAGCCAAGATGGCCAGGTTTCCGCCTACGAGCAGTACTTC.

The V and J genes are TRBV4-1 and TRBJ1-1; D might be TRBD1 (6 bases). The CDR3 spans 16 residues. The V gene's germline CDR1 is MGHRA and CDR2 YSYEKL. V was trimmed by 1 base and J by 1 base, leaving 13 bases between them. CDR3: CASSQGRGGRNTEAFF. CDR3 coding DNA: TGCGCCAGCAGCCAAGGGAGGGGGGGGAGGAACACTGAAGCTTTCTTT.

The V gene is TRBV4-3, the J gene TRBJ1-2; D possibly corresponds to TRBD1 (6 bases). The CDR3 is 15 amino acids. Between the trimmed V and J ends, which lost 4 bases and 6 bases, there was a span of 18 bases. Germline V gene lookup returns CDR1 LGHNA and CDR2 YSLEER. This chain's CDR3 is CASSPGTRAGDGYTF. The CDR3 DNA is TGCGCCAGCAGCCCGGGGACACGGGCTGGGGATGGCTACACCTTC.

V gene TRBV9 combines with J gene TRBJ2-1; 13 positions match TRBD2. Losses at the gene ends were 6 bases for V and 9 bases for J; bases not matched to a gene: 6. Germline lookup yields CDR1 SGDLS and CDR2 YYNGEE. CDR3 length: 14 amino acids. CDR3 coding DNA: TGTGCCAGCACTGGGACTAGCGGGATGGGTGAGCAGTTCTTC. Its translation is CASTGTSGMGEQFF. The variable domain in full, completed from reference TRBV9 and TRBJ2-1, reads DSGVTQTPKHLITATGQRVTLRCSPRSGDLSVYWYQQSLDQGLQFLIQYYNGEERAKGNILERFSAQQFPDLHSELNLSSLELGDSALYFCASTGTSGMGEQFFGPGTRLTVL.

This clone was observed a handful of times. V gene TRBV19 combines with J gene TRBJ2-7; D remains unclear. The CDR3 consists of 13 residues. Trimming took 5 bases from V and 0 from J, leaving 8 bases between them. CDR1 and CDR2 from the germline V gene are LNHDA and SQIVND (reference sequence). CDR3 residues: CASSPQASYEQYF. The CDR3 bases are TGTGCCAGTAGTCCCCAGGCCTCCTACGAGCAGTACTTC.

The gene calls are TRBV15 and TRBJ1-2; tentatively, D is TRBD1 (5 bases). The V gene's germline CDR1 is LNHNV and CDR2 YYDKDF (reference sequence). The V end lost 0 bases, the J end lost 2 bases, and 10 bases lay between the germline ends. The CDR3 loop spans 15 amino acids. Here the CDR3 reads CATSRDRGGNYGYTF. The CDR3 DNA is TGTGCCACCAGCAGAGATCGGGGGGGAAACTATGGCTACACCTTC.

This rearrangement joins TRBV6-5 to TRBJ2-7, with TRBD2 as a possible D gene (6 bases). The CDR3 extends over 11 amino acids. Trimming stripped 4 bases from V and 7 bases from J, with 8 bases between. From germline, CDR1 is MNHEY and CDR2 SVGAGI. The CDR3 loop reads CASSSRGEQYF. The CDR3 DNA sequence: TGTGCCAGCAGTTCCCGGGGGGAGCAGTACTTC.

The chain is built from TRBV19 and TRBJ2-1; D is perhaps TRBD2 (5 bases). Germline V gene sequence: CDR1 LNHDA, CDR2 SQIVND (reference sequence). The CDR3 extends over 14 amino acids. Trimming pared 5 bases from V and 9 bases from J, leaving 17 bases between. The CDR3 loop is CASSPSGPGSEQFF. DNA of the CDR3: TGTGCCAGTAGTCCGAGCGGTCCTGGGAGTGAGCAGTTCTTC.

V is TRBV6-5 and J is TRBJ2-6; the D gene is possibly TRBD1 (5 bases). V shed 4 bases and J shed 1 base, with 11 bases lying between them. Germline V CDR1 and CDR2: MNHEY, SVGAGI. This CDR3 spans 16 amino acids. CDR3 nucleotides: TGTGCCAGCAGTTCGGAAGGGGTTTCTGGGGCCAACGTCCTGACTTTC. Translated, it gives CASSSEGVSGANVLTF.

The rearrangement links TRBV11-2 to TRBJ2-3, with a weak D call TRBD2 (6 bases). The length of the CDR3 is 17 residues. Trimming took off 5 bases at V and 3 bases at J, with 21 bases between the two ends. Germline V CDR1 and CDR2: SGHAT, FQNNGV. The DNA for the CDR3 is TGTGCCAGCAGCACCCTTGGGCGGGGAGGTGAGACAGATACGCAGTATTTT. This gives the protein CASSTLGRGGETDTQYF.

V and J are TRBV18 and TRBJ2-2; 10 bases agree with TRBD2. The trim removed 1 base at V and 7 bases at J, leaving 9 bases unmatched. The length of the CDR3 is 17 residues. Germline V CDR1 and CDR2: KGHSH, LQKENI. The CDR3 protein is CASSPRLAGEGGGELFF. The CDR3 DNA reads TGTGCCAGCTCACCACGCCTAGCGGGAGAAGGAGGCGGGGAGCTGTTTTTT.

The chain employs TRBV15 and TRBJ1-4; D is uncertain. Per the germline V gene, CDR1 is LNHNV and CDR2 is YYDKDF (reference sequence). Trimming shortened V by 3 bases and J by 0 bases, and 11 bases separated the two germline ends. The CDR3 loop spans 16 amino acids. CDR3 sequence reads: CATSSLLTATNEKLFF. Written as DNA, the CDR3 is TGTGCCACCAGCAGCCTCTTAACTGCAACTAATGAAAAACTGTTTTTT.

The chain employs TRBV7-3 and TRBJ2-1; TRBD2 might be the D (6 bases). This CDR3 spans 14 amino acids. Germline CDR1 is SGHTA and CDR2 is FQGTGA. The germline V and J ends were trimmed by 4 bases and 6 bases, with 13 bases remaining between them. CDR3 in DNA: TGTGCCAGCAGCTCGGTGGGGGGATTCAATGAGCAGTTCTTC. Its translation: CASSSVGGFNEQFF. The full variable domain, in which reference TRBV7-3 and TRBJ2-1 provide the parts outside the CDR3, is GAGVSQTPSNKVTEKGKYVELRCDPISGHTALYWYRQSLGQGPEFLIYFQGTGAADDSGLPNDRFFAVRPEGSVSTLKIQRTERGDSAVYLCASSSVGGFNEQFFGPGTRLTVL.